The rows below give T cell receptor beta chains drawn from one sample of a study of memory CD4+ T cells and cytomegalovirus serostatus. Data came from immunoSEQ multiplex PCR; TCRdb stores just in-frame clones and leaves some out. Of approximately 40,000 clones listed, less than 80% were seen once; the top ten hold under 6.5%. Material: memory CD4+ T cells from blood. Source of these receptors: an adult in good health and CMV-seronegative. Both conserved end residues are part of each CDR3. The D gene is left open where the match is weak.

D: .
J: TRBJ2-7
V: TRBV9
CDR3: CASSPEQGRGYEQYF

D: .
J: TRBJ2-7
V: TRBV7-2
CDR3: CASSLAIQGMREQYF

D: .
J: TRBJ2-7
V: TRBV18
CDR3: CASSPVQGPGYEQYF

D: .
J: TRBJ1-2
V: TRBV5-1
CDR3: CASRGLTNYGYTF

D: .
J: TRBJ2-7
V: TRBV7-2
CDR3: CASSLYTGSLSYEQYF

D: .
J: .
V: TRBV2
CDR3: CASILGDVYEQYF

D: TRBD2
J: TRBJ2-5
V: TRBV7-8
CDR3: CASSIRTSGSVRETQYF

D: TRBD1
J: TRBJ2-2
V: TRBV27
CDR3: CASSLIGGQGRSGELFF

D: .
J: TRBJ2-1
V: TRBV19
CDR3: CASGTQYNEQFF

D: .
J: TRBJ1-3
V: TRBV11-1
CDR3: CASSYGTKGNTIYF

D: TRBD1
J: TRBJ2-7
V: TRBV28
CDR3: CASTGPGQGSYEQYF

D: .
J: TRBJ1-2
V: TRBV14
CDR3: CASSQDRLNQYTF

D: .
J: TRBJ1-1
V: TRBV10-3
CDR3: CAISVKGNTEAFF

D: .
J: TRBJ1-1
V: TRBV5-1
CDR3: CASSWNPAAMNTEAFF

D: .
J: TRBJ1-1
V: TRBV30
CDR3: CAWMAGMNTEAFF

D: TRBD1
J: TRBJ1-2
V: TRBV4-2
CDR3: CASSQVDRDRGYTF

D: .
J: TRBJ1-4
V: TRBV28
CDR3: CASTKAGASYEKLFF

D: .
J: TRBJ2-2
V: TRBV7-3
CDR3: CASSLGSTGTGELFF

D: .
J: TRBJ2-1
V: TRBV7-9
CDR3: CASSLGSYNEQFF

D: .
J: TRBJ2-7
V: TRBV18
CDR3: CASSPPQAATYEQYF

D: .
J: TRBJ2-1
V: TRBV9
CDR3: CASSVGPDNNEQFF

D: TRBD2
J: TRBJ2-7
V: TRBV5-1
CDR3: CASSLSAGGYYEQYF

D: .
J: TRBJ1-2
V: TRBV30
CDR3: CAWSAEASYGYTF

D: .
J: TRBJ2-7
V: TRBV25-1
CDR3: CATPATYEQYF

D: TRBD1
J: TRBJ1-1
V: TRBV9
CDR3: CASSTPGQGMNTEAFF

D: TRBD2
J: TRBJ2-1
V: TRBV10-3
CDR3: CAIMDASGRATRLFF

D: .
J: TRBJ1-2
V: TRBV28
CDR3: CASSLWEEDYGYTF

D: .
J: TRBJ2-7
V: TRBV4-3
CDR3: CASSQRADFYEQYF

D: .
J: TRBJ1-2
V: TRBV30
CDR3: CAWSAVNYGYTF

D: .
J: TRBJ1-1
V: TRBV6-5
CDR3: CASMRQGDTEAFF

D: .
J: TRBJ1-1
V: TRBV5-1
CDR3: CASSAGTGNTEAFF

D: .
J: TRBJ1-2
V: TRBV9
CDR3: CASSPDPLTDYGYTF

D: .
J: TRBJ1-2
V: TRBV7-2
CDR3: CASSSDTFRSGYTF

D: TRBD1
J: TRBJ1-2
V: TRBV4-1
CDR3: CASSQDWAGGDGYTF

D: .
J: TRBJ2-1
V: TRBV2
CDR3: CASFREVYNEQFF

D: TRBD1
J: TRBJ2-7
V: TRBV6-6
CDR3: CASSYTGGTYEQYF

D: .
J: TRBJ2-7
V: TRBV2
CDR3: CASSEGAGMFYEQYF

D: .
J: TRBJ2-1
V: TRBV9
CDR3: CASSVGVSGSYNEQFF

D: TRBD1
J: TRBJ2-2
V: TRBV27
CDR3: CASRPGTGVSGELFF

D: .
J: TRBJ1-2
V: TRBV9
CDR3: CASSASYGGVNGYTF

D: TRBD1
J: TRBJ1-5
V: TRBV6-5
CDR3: CASSSGQGGDQPQHF